The present entry profiles one T cell receptor (beta chain) with its context. This sample stems from a study of blood T cell repertoires in COVID-19. Study as a whole: Sites across the United States, Italy and Spain contributed samples from acute and convalescent COVID-19. T cells, B-cell-depleted T cells, or PBMCs provided the cDNA or gDNA that served as material.

Under the authors' procedure: Researchers report that nucleated cell counts were estimated from reference gene primer amplification. The method was immunoSEQ multiplex PCR; TCRdb's version includes in-frame clones alone and lacks a portion of them. That table gives V, J and clone size, and the DNA gave D and trimming. The repertoire holds 200,000 to 250,000 clones, with around four fifths as singletons. Germline V lookup: CDR1 SGHRS, CDR2 YFSETQ. The CDR3 covers 15 residues. Trimming took 0 bases from V and 7 from J, leaving 16 bases between them. The chain has TRBV5-1 and TRBJ1-2; D remains unclear. The TCR sequence derives from a woman aged 60 to 75 with active or convalescent COVID-19. Sequencing input: peripheral blood. CDR3 sequence reads: CASSLGQVGSGGYTF. The CDR3, as DNA: TGCGCCAGCAGCTTGGGGCAGGTCGGAAGTGGTGGCTACACCTTC.